This passage covers 32 T cell receptor beta chains from one sample sequenced in a study of T cells expressing NK-cell markers. After re-calling the 5' RACE reads, TCRdb lists one entry per CDR3 protein, DNA absent. The listing records 450,000 to 600,000 distinct CDR3 sequences. Sequencing was performed on blood T cells: a sorted CD56 or NKG2C T cell subset, CD4+ or CD8+ T cells, or bulk PBMC T cells (not recorded which). The receptors stem from a man aged 18 to 30 in good health.

This chain joins TRBV14 and TRBJ2-1; TCRdb selects TRBD2, and the lack of DNA leaves this call unchecked. CDR1 and CDR2 from the germline V gene are SGHDN and FVKESK. The CDR3 is 16 residues long. CDR3 residues: CASSQGWSGRGNEQFF.

This chain connects TRBV6-5 to TRBJ1-6. The CDR3 spans 13 residues. Germline CDR1 is MNHEY and CDR2 is SVGAGI. CDR3 sequence: CASSSVNSPPLHF.

The CDR3 region is CASSLDGFQFF. The rearrangement links TRBV7-3 to TRBJ2-1. Germline V lookup: CDR1 SGHTA, CDR2 FQGTGA. CDR3 length: 11 residues.

V usage is TRBV11-3 and J usage is TRBJ2-6. Germline assignment: CDR1 SGHNT and CDR2 YENEEA. The CDR3 is 16 residues long. This CDR3 reads CASSFPRNSGANVLTF.

The chain uses TRBV7-2 and TRBJ2-7; TCRdb selects TRBD1, and the lack of DNA leaves this call unchecked. Germline values: CDR1 SGHTA, CDR2 FQGNSA. CDR3 length: 16 residues. CDR3 in amino acids: CASSLVGGTASYEQYF.

V gene TRBV28 combines with J gene TRBJ2-7. The germline CDR1 and CDR2 sequences are MDHEN and SYDVKM. CDR3 length: 14 amino acids. CDR3 loop: CASSLPISTYEQYF.

This chain uses TRBV6-2 or TRBV6-3 with TRBJ1-5; TCRdb's assignment of TRBD1 cannot be checked, as there is no DNA. The CDR3 contains 16 residues. CDR1 and CDR2 from the germline V gene are MNHEY and SVGEGT. CDR3 in amino acids: CASSSLRTGDNQPQHF.

V gene TRBV20-1 combines with J gene TRBJ1-6. Germline-derived CDR1 and CDR2 are DFQATT and SNEGSKA (reference sequence). The CDR3 runs 17 residues. CDR3 protein: CSARDFSDSSYNSPLHF.

The chain joins TRBV5-1 to TRBJ2-3. Germline loops: CDR1 SGHRS, CDR2 YFSETQ. The CDR3 sequence is 13 residues long. The CDR3 reads CASSLDWTKTQYF.

V usage is TRBV3-1 and J usage is TRBJ2-1; the TCRdb D gene call, TRBD2, has no DNA to confirm it. Germline V gene lookup returns CDR1 LGHDT and CDR2 YNNKEL (reference sequence). This CDR3 spans 12 amino acids. The CDR3 loop is CASNGGRLGQFF.

CDR3 residues: CASRKQGSDTQYF. The rearrangement joins TRBV12-3 or TRBV12-4 to TRBJ2-3; TCRdb calls TRBD1, which cannot be checked without DNA. CDR3 size: 13 residues.

V usage is TRBV12-3 or TRBV12-4 and J usage is TRBJ2-3; the D gene TCRdb calls, TRBD1, cannot be checked with no DNA. CDR3 length: 15 amino acids. Here the CDR3 reads CASSQDRVITDTQYF.

This sequence joins TRBV7-9 and TRBJ2-1; TCRdb's D call, TRBD2, is unchecked because there is no DNA. This CDR3 is 17 amino acids long. CDR1 is SEHNR and CDR2 is FQNEAQ in the germline V gene (reference sequence). This chain's CDR3 is CASSLAMRSSGMDEQFF.

V is TRBV7-2 and J is TRBJ1-1. This CDR3 contains 15 residues. Germline V gene data show CDR1 as SGHTA and CDR2 as FQGNSA. The CDR3 sequence: CASSPVGTGNTEAFF.

V gene TRBV4-2 combines with J gene TRBJ1-1. Germline assignment: CDR1 LGHNA and CDR2 YNFKEQ. The CDR3 is 16 amino acids. The CDR3 loop reads CASSQDNAMENTEAFF.

The CDR3 region is CASKRDSTDTQYF. The chain combines TRBV12-3 or TRBV12-4 with TRBJ2-3; the TRBD2 assignment by TCRdb is unverifiable without DNA. The CDR3 is 13 residues long.

The chain is built from TRBV20-1 and TRBJ2-5. CDR3 size: 13 residues. CDR1 is DFQATT, CDR2 SNEGSKA, per germline (reference sequence). The CDR3 sequence: CSAVQVGQETQYF.

The chain joins TRBV5-4 to TRBJ2-1; the D call of TRBD1 rests on TCRdb alone, since no DNA is present to check it. Germline lookup yields CDR1 SGHNT and CDR2 YYREEE (reference sequence). The CDR3 has 15 residues. CDR3 protein: CASSFGTQVGSEQFF.

The V and J genes are TRBV6-1 and TRBJ2-3; TCRdb designates TRBD1, a call that cannot be tested without DNA. This CDR3 region has 13 residues. From germline, CDR1 is MNHNS and CDR2 SASEGT. CDR3 amino acids: CASMGRGGNTQYF.

Here the CDR3 reads CASSSNPGGVSYGYTF. The rearrangement joins TRBV7-8 to TRBJ1-2; TCRdb selects TRBD1, and the lack of DNA leaves this call unchecked. The length of the CDR3 is 16 residues. CDR1 SGHVS and CDR2 FQNEAQ come from the germline V gene. Full variable domain (rest looked up from reference TRBV7-8 and TRBJ1-2): GAGVSQSPRYKVAKRGQDVALRCDPISGHVSLFWYQQALGQGPEFLTYFQNEAQLDKSGLPSDRFFAERPEGSVSTLKIQRTQQEDSAVYLCASSSNPGGVSYGYTFGSGTRLTVV.

The gene calls are TRBV7-6 and TRBJ2-3; TCRdb indicates TRBD2, and absent DNA this call remains unverified. Germline loops: CDR1 SGHVS, CDR2 FNYEAQ. The CDR3 extends over 16 amino acids. The CDR3 spells CASSLWTSGLTDTQYF. Together with reference TRBV7-6 and TRBJ2-3, the CDR3 gives the full variable domain: GAGVSQSPRYKVTKRGQDVALRCDPISGHVSLYWYRQALGQGPEFLTYFNYEAQQDKSGLPNDRFSAERPEGSISTLTIQRTEQRDSAMYRCASSLWTSGLTDTQYFGPGTRLTVL.

The chain uses TRBV24-1 and TRBJ2-1. CDR1 KGHDR and CDR2 SFDVKD come from the germline V gene. This CDR3 is 13 amino acids long. CDR3 region: CATSKGGYNEQFF.

The chain joins TRBV5-6 to TRBJ2-3. This CDR3 has 15 residues. CDR1 is SGHDT and CDR2 is YYEEEE in the germline V gene. The CDR3 loop is CASSLDAFITDTQYF.

The V gene is TRBV6-5, the J gene TRBJ2-6; TCRdb's D call, TRBD1, is unchecked because there is no DNA. The germline CDR1 and CDR2 sequences are MNHEY and SVGAGI. The CDR3 totals 18 residues. The CDR3 loop is CASSYSRPGSSGANVLTF.

The chain is built from TRBV3-1 and TRBJ2-1; TCRdb names TRBD1, which stays unverified in the absence of DNA. The V gene's germline CDR1 is LGHDT and CDR2 YNNKEL (reference sequence). The CDR3 contains 15 residues. CDR3 sequence reads: CASSIIGTGESEQFF.

V usage is TRBV29-1 and J usage is TRBJ2-2; TCRdb reports TRBD2, a call that lacks DNA to check it against. CDR3 length: 16 amino acids. Germline V lookup: CDR1 SQVTM, CDR2 ANQGSEA. CDR3 protein: CSVESKTSGNTGELFF.

The CDR3 protein is CASSLWSSSDEQFF. The J gene is TRBJ2-1, the V gene TRBV5-6; the D call of TRBD2 rests on TCRdb alone, since no DNA is present to check it. Germline CDR1 reads SGHDT; CDR2 reads YYEEEE. This CDR3 is 14 amino acids long.

V is TRBV7-3 and J is TRBJ2-2. This CDR3 is built from 13 residues. The V gene's germline CDR1 is SGHTA and CDR2 FQGTGA. The CDR3 region is CASSPVGDGELFF. Complete variable domain (other parts from reference TRBV7-3 and TRBJ2-2): GAGVSQTPSNKVTEKGKYVELRCDPISGHTALYWYRQSLGQGPEFLIYFQGTGAADDSGLPNDRFFAVRPEGSVSTLKIQRTERGDSAVYLCASSPVGDGELFFGEGSRLTVL.

The chain recombines TRBV3-1 with TRBJ1-5; without DNA, the TCRdb call of TRBD1 cannot be checked. Germline assignment: CDR1 LGHDT and CDR2 YNNKEL (reference sequence). The CDR3 runs 16 residues. Here the CDR3 reads CASSQDVPGADQPQHF.

J is TRBJ2-7 and V is TRBV7-3; without DNA, the TCRdb call of TRBD1 cannot be checked. The CDR3 runs to 13 residues. Germline V gene sequence: CDR1 SGHTA, CDR2 FQGTGA. CDR3 in amino acids: CASNLLLRGEQYF.

V gene TRBV6-2 or TRBV6-3 combines with J gene TRBJ2-1; the D call from TCRdb, TRBD2, cannot be confirmed without DNA. The CDR3 consists of 13 residues. Germline lookup yields CDR1 MNHEY and CDR2 SVGEGT. CDR3 amino acids: CASSYRGGYEQFF.

CDR3 residues: CATSDPGLAGAVDTQYF. This chain joins TRBV24-1 and TRBJ2-3; the D call of TRBD2 rests on TCRdb alone, since no DNA is present to check it. Germline assignment: CDR1 KGHDR and CDR2 SFDVKD. This CDR3 spans 17 amino acids.